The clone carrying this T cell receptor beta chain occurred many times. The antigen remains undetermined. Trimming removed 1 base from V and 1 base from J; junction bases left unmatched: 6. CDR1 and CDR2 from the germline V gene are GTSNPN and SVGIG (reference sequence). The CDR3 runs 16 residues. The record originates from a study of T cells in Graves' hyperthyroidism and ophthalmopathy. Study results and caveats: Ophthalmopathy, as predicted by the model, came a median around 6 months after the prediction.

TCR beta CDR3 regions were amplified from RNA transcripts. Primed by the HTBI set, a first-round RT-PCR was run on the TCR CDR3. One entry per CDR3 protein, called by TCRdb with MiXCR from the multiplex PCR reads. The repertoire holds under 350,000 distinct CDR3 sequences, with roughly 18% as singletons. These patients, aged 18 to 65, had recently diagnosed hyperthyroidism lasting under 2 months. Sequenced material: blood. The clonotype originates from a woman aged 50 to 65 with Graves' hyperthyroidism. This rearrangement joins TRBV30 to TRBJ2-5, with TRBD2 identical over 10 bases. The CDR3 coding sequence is TGTGCCTGGAGTGGAAAGCTAGCGGGGGCCCAAGAGACCCAGTACTTC. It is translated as CAWSGKLAGAQETQYF. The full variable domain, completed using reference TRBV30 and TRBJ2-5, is SQTIHQWPATLVQPVGSPLSLECTVEGTSNPNLYWYRQAAGRGLQLLFYSVGIGQISSEVPQNLSASRPQDRQFILSSKKLLLSDSGFYLCAWSGKLAGAQETQYFGPGTRLLVL.